This TCR beta chain was captured in a study of cytomegalovirus exposure and HLA in healthy donors. The CDR3 runs to 16 residues. With 0 bases clipped from V and 2 bases from J, the junction kept 6 bases outside the gene matches. Germline V gene lookup returns CDR1 SGDLS and CDR2 YYNGEE. Primers: 60 Vbeta forward and 13 Jbeta reverse. Assay: immunoSEQ multiplex PCR; the TCRdb copy retains only in-frame clones and omits some. The sample shows approximately 170,000 clones, approximately 81% of them seen only once. The J gene is TRBJ2-5, the V gene TRBV9, with TRBD2 matching over 8 bases. Specimen: PBMCs. This sequence was found in a man in his fifties in good health and CMV-seropositive. The CDR3 DNA reads as TGTGCCAGCAGCGTAGATGGAGCGGGGGCTCAAGAGACCCAGTACTTC. This sequence encodes CASSVDGAGAQETQYF.